The 29 T cell receptor beta chains listed next were all sequenced from one sample in a study of post-analysis software for immune sequencing data (dated by TCRdb to between 2014 and 2017). Results and caveats for the whole study, not just this receptor: Significantly higher frequencies in patients than in controls were found for a few TRBV segments, including TRBV5-6, TRBV5-1 and TRBV20-1.

Receptor libraries were prepared by PCR. Sequenced on an Illumina HiSeq 2500. To reduce PCR and sequencing biases, unique molecular identifiers were incorporated into the TCR beta cDNA libraries. TCRdb reprocessing: public reads trimmed at Q25 with fastp, clones called with MiXCR, in-frame beta chains kept. Rows merge per CDR3 protein into single entries with the most common DNA and genes. Counted in this sample were about 540,000 distinct CDR3 sequences; around a third of them appeared once. The ten top clones hold 4.5% to 7.5% of the sample. Their cognate antigens are unknown. The sequencing sample was made of blood. The source is a girl aged 2-17 years with multiple sclerosis.

This clonotype was seen a few times. J is TRBJ1-2 and V is TRBV29-1, with D maybe TRBD1 (5 bases). V was trimmed by 0 bases and J by 7 bases, leaving 15 bases between them. CDR1 and CDR2 from the germline V gene are SQVTM and ANQGSEA. CDR3 length: 14 amino acids. The CDR3 sequence is CSVEDLVPQGGYTF. The CDR3 DNA reads as TGCAGCGTTGAAGATCTGGTGCCCCAGGGTGGCTACACCTTC.

The V call is TRBV24-1, the J call TRBJ2-1; D gene unclear. CDR1 is KGHDR, CDR2 SFDVKD, per germline. Between the trimmed V and J ends, which lost 12 bases and 11 bases, there was a span of 13 bases. The CDR3 spans 10 residues. The CDR3 loop is CAHPWRKQFF. CDR3 DNA: TGTGCCCACCCGTGGCGCAAGCAGTTCTTC.

The sample holds a few counts of this clonotype. This chain's CDR3 is CSASWTSGGPNEQFF. CDR3 in DNA: TGCAGTGCTAGCTGGACTAGCGGGGGGCCCAATGAGCAGTTCTTC. The rearrangement uses TRBV20-1 and TRBJ2-1; 14 bases map to TRBD2. This CDR3 spans 15 amino acids. After removal of 3 bases from V and 6 bases from J, the junction contained 4 bases not matched to a gene. The germline CDR1 and CDR2 sequences are DFQATT and SNEGSKA (reference sequence).

The table lists this clonotype with a few counts. The chain combines TRBV4-1 with TRBJ2-7; 9 bases are shared with TRBD1. This CDR3 region has 14 residues. V trimming: 4 bases; J trimming: 3 bases; junction bases outside the gene matches: 4. Germline CDR1 and CDR2: MGHRA and YSYEKL. DNA for the CDR3: TGCGCCAGCAGCCCGGACAGGGGCATCTACGAGCAGTACTTC. Its translation is CASSPDRGIYEQYF.

The chain recombines TRBV14 with TRBJ2-7; D not certain. The J call is in doubt because the DNA end fits TRBJ2-5 better. This CDR3 region has 14 residues. Germline CDR1 SGHDN, CDR2 FVKESK. CDR3 sequence reads: CASPLKGPFETQYF. The CDR3 DNA is TGTGCCAGTCCCCTCAAAGGGCCTTTTGAGACCCAGTACTTC.

The rearrangement links TRBV3-1 to TRBJ2-5; no clear D gene. CDR1 is LGHDT and CDR2 is YNNKEL in the germline V gene (reference sequence). CDR3 length: 15 residues. V lost 1 base to trimming and J lost 5 bases, with 14 bases between them. The DNA of the CDR3 is TGTGCCAGCAGCCAAGCGGGTGGGGTGGTGGAGACCCAGTACTTC. It encodes CASSQAGGVVETQYF.

The genes are TRBV7-2 and TRBJ2-5; the match to TRBD2 covers 8 bases. Judging by the DNA end, TRBJ2-7 fits better; the J call may be wrong. Germline V CDR1 and CDR2: SGHTA, FQGNSA. The CDR3 has 16 amino acids. The chain's CDR3 is CASSLGRAGALYEQYF. CDR3 DNA sequence: TGTGCCAGCAGCTTAGGGCGAGCGGGGGCCCTCTACGAGCAGTACTTC.

This clonotype occurred once. V is TRBV28 and J is TRBJ2-3; D perhaps matches TRBD1 (8 bases). The CDR3 length is 16 residues. Deletions cut 8 bases from V and 1 base from J, with 19 bases between. The germline V gene has CDR1 MDHEN and CDR2 SYDVKM. Here the CDR3 reads CASGGAGGVGTDTQYF. CDR3 nucleotides: TGTGCCAGCGGGGGGGCAGGGGGCGTCGGCACAGATACGCAGTATTTT.

A note on this clonotype: One end of the junction varies from germline; a read error may be responsible. The genes are TRBV5-1 and TRBJ1-1; D uncertain. The CDR3 consists of 13 residues. Germline V gene data show CDR1 as SGHRS and CDR2 as YFSETQ. The CDR3: CASSFPENTEAFF. For the CDR3, the DNA is TGTGCCAGCAGTTTCCCAGAGAACACTGAAGCTTTCTTT.

The chain links TRBV5-5 to TRBJ2-1; 8 bases are a match to TRBD1. The J call is uncertain, as TRBJ2-7 better fits the DNA end. The CDR3 has 21 residues. CDR1 is SGHKS, CDR2 YYEKEE, per germline (reference sequence). CDR3 loop: CASSLAILDRVIPSSYNEQYF. As DNA, the CDR3 is TGTGCCAGCAGCTTGGCCATTTTGGACAGGGTTATCCCTAGCTCCTACAATGAGCAGTACTTC.

The count of this clonotype is one. A junction end diverges from the germline sequence, so it may reflect a read error. V usage is TRBV12-3 or TRBV12-4 and J usage is TRBJ2-3, with D perhaps TRBD1 or TRBD2 (5 bases each). The CDR3 length is 15 residues. The chain's CDR3 is CASSFEGLSTDAQYF. The CDR3 DNA reads TGTGCCAGCAGTTTTGAGGGGCTAAGCACAGATGCGCAGTATTTT.

This chain connects TRBV6-5 to TRBJ1-1, with TRBD1 matching 12 bases. The CDR3 is made up of 15 amino acids. Losses at the gene ends were 2 bases for V and 5 bases for J; bases not matched to a gene: 3. In germline, CDR1 is MNHEY, CDR2 SVGAGI. The CDR3 DNA follows: TGTGCCAGCAGTTACCGGGACAGGGGGCCAACTGAAGCTTTCTTT. As protein: CASSYRDRGPTEAFF.

The rearrangement joins TRBV20-1 to TRBJ1-1; perhaps TRBD1 as D (5 bases). The CDR3 runs to 16 residues. In germline, CDR1 is DFQATT, CDR2 SNEGSKA (reference sequence). The V and J ends lost 5 bases and 6 bases respectively, with 25 bases between them. The CDR3 spells CSAPRRDGGLGAEAFF. CDR3 bases: TGCAGTGCTCCGAGAAGGGACGGAGGCTTAGGAGCTGAAGCTTTCTTT.

This chain connects TRBV12-3 or TRBV12-4 to TRBJ2-1, with 7 bases matching TRBD2. This CDR3 comprises 17 residues. Unmatched junction bases numbered 8, after V lost 0 bases and J lost 3 bases. CDR3 amino acids: CASSLAQSLADYNEQFF. The CDR3 DNA is TGTGCCAGCAGTTTAGCTCAATCCCTAGCGGACTACAATGAGCAGTTCTTC.

The sample holds a few counts of this clonotype. The CDR3 reads CASGTIVEQYF. As DNA, the CDR3 is TGTGCCAGCGGGACTATTGTCGAGCAGTACTTC. The rearrangement joins TRBV6-4 to TRBJ2-7; TRBD2 matches at 7 bases. J was trimmed by 6 bases and V by 8 bases; bases with no gene match: 4. Germline V gene data show CDR1 as MRHNA and CDR2 as SNTAGT. This CDR3 comprises 11 residues.

V and J are TRBV5-1 and TRBJ2-1; D might be TRBD2 (6 bases). The V and J ends lost 4 bases and 2 bases respectively, with 13 bases between them. The CDR3 loop spans 15 amino acids. The germline V gene has CDR1 SGHRS and CDR2 YFSETQ. This CDR3 is CASSQPRTTYNEQFF. For the CDR3, the DNA is TGCGCCAGCAGCCAGCCGAGGACTACCTACAATGAGCAGTTCTTC.

The V call is TRBV20-1, the J call TRBJ2-3, with D possibly being TRBD1 or TRBD2 (5 bases each). Germline CDR1 is DFQATT and CDR2 is SNEGSKA (reference sequence). V was clipped by 6 bases and J by 0 bases, with 16 bases between them. CDR3 length equals 15 residues. The CDR3 DNA is TGCAGTGCCGAAACTCGGGACCCTAGCACAGATACGCAGTATTTT. Translating gives CSAETRDPSTDTQYF.

This clonotype has only a few counts. The rearrangement uses TRBV7-6 and TRBJ2-7; 7 bases are a match to TRBD1. The CDR3 is 12 residues long. Germline values: CDR1 SGHVS, CDR2 FNYEAQ. V gave up 1 base and J gave up 9 bases; unmatched junction bases: 3. The CDR3 spells CASSLEGARQYF. Here the CDR3 DNA reads TGTGCCAGCAGCTTAGAGGGGGCAAGGCAGTACTTC.

As for this clonotype: A much larger clone lies one base from this, so it may be a read error. This sequence joins TRBV3-1 and TRBJ1-6; a weak D match, TRBD1 (6 bases). This CDR3 has 13 amino acids. V was clipped by 0 bases and J by 18 bases, with 15 bases between them. Germline V gives CDR1 LGHDT, CDR2 YNNKEL (reference sequence). The chain's CDR3 is CASSQEPGAARHF. DNA for the CDR3: TGTGCCAGCAGCCAAGAACCGGGGGCGGCCCGCCACTTT.

This rearrangement joins TRBV3-1 to TRBJ1-4; no reliable D call. The CDR3 has 12 residues. V shed 3 bases and J shed 4 bases, with 3 bases lying between them. Germline values: CDR1 LGHDT, CDR2 YNNKEL (reference sequence). The CDR3, as DNA: TGTGCCAGCAGCCACGTTAATGAAAAACTGTTTTTT. It yields the protein CASSHVNEKLFF.

The V and J genes are TRBV4-1 and TRBJ1-1, with no clear D. Deletions cut 5 bases from V and 2 bases from J, with 15 bases between. The CDR3 sequence is 15 residues long. Germline V gene sequence: CDR1 MGHRA, CDR2 YSYEKL. The CDR3 loop reads CASSFRTASNTEAFF. The DNA of the CDR3 is TGCGCCAGCAGCTTTCGGACGGCCTCTAACACTGAAGCTTTCTTT.

The V gene is TRBV3-1, the J gene TRBJ2-1, with TRBD2 matching 10 bases. CDR1 and CDR2 (germline): LGHDT, YNNKEL (reference sequence). Trimming took 0 bases from V and 6 from J; bases not matched to a gene: 5. The CDR3 has 16 amino acids. This CDR3 is CASSQEIQRGGNEQFF. The CDR3 bases are TGTGCCAGCAGCCAAGAAATCCAGCGGGGGGGCAATGAGCAGTTCTTC.

The V and J genes are TRBV4-1 and TRBJ1-2; 8 positions match TRBD1. CDR1 MGHRA and CDR2 YSYEKL come from the germline V gene. The CDR3 totals 15 residues. With 1 base clipped from V and 6 bases from J, the junction kept 7 bases outside the gene matches. CDR3 amino acids: CASSQVQTGGNGYTF. The CDR3 region has the DNA TGCGCCAGCAGCCAAGTACAAACAGGGGGAAATGGCTACACCTTC.

The J gene is TRBJ2-2, the V gene TRBV12-3 or TRBV12-4; perhaps TRBD1 as D (6 bases). Trimming cost V 3 bases and J 1 base, with 9 bases left between them. The CDR3 length is 15 residues. CDR3 protein: CASSFEQGNTGELFF. The CDR3 nucleotides are TGTGCCAGCAGTTTCGAACAGGGGAACACCGGGGAGCTGTTTTTT.

This clonotype was recorded a few times. The V and J genes are TRBV27 and TRBJ2-7, with 7 bases lining up with TRBD1. Per the germline V gene, CDR1 is MNHEY and CDR2 is SMNVEV (reference sequence). V shed 4 bases and J 1 base; nucleotides not matched to a gene: 7. The CDR3 is made up of 15 amino acids. The CDR3 DNA reads as TGTGCCAGCAGTTCAACCGGGACAGTGTCCTACGAGCAGTACTTC. Amino acids: CASSSTGTVSYEQYF.

This clonotype was seen only a few times. V and J are TRBV9 and TRBJ1-6; 12 nucleotides align to TRBD1. V trimming: 0 bases; J trimming: 8 bases; junction bases outside the gene matches: 0. Per germline, CDR1 SGDLS and CDR2 YYNGEE. The CDR3 sequence is 15 residues long. The CDR3 loop reads CASSVGDRGHSPLHF. The DNA of the CDR3 is TGTGCCAGCAGCGTAGGGGACAGGGGGCATTCACCCCTCCACTTT.

This clonotype was observed a few times. This chain connects TRBV20-1 to TRBJ2-5; D gene uncertain. Germline V gene lookup returns CDR1 DFQATT and CDR2 SNEGSKA (reference sequence). Trimming left V 3 bases short and J 4 bases short, with 18 bases between. The length of the CDR3 is 15 residues. CDR3 DNA sequence: TGCAGTGCTAGGCCGCCTTTAGATTTGGGAGAGACCCAGTACTTC. This sequence encodes CSARPPLDLGETQYF.

This clonotype was seen a few times. V and J are TRBV20-1 and TRBJ1-5; TRBD1 matches 10 bases. Germline V lookup: CDR1 DFQATT, CDR2 SNEGSKA (reference sequence). V was clipped by 6 bases and J by 5 bases; unmatched bases: 10. The CDR3 has 15 residues. As DNA, the CDR3 is TGCAGTGCCCGGGGACCGGGACAGGGGTATCAGCCCCAGCATTTT. Translating it yields CSARGPGQGYQPQHF.

V is TRBV15 and J is TRBJ1-1; a possible D gene is TRBD1 (6 bases). Germline-derived CDR1 and CDR2 are LNHNV and YYDKDF (reference sequence). Trimming stripped 3 bases from V and 7 bases from J, with 18 bases between. The CDR3 totals 15 residues. This CDR3 is CATSSRSGGQDEAFF. In DNA, the CDR3 is TGTGCCACCAGCAGTAGATCGGGGGGGCAGGATGAAGCTTTCTTT.